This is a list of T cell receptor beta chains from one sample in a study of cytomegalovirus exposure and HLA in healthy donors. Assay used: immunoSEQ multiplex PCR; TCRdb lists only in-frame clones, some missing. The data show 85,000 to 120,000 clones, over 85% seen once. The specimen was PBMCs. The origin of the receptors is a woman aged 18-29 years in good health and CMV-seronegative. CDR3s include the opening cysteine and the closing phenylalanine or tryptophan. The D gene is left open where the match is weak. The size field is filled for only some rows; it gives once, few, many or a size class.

TGTGCCAGCAGCTTAGGAGGGGCGGGGGGCGAAGAGACCCAGTACTTC | CASSLGGAGGEETQYF | TRBJ2-5 | TRBD2 | TRBV13 | 16 | once
TGCGCCAGCAGCCAAGCGGACGCTCGGGGGGATACGCAGTATTTT | CASSQADARGDTQYF | TRBJ2-3 | - | TRBV4-1 | 15 | -
TGTGCCAGCAGCGTAGGTCTAGCGGGGGGGCCCACCGGGGAGCTGTTTTTT | CASSVGLAGGPTGELFF | TRBJ2-2 | TRBD2 | TRBV9 | 17 | -
TGCGCCAGCAGCCTGGCGGATGAGCAGTTCTTC | CASSLADEQFF | TRBJ2-1 | - | TRBV4-1 | 11 | -
TGTGCCAGCAGTGAAGCGCTTAGCGGGAGAGGGGGCACAGATACGCAGTATTTT | CASSEALSGRGGTDTQYF | TRBJ2-3 | TRBD2 | TRBV6-1 | 18 | -
TGTGCCAGCAGACCCGGACTAGCGGTTGGTAATGAGCAGTTCTTC | CASRPGLAVGNEQFF | TRBJ2-1 | TRBD2 | TRBV2 | 15 | -
TGTGCCAGCAGCCAAGGACTAGCGGGGATTTCAGATACGCAGTATTTT | CASSQGLAGISDTQYF | TRBJ2-3 | TRBD2 | TRBV4-2 | 16 | -
TGCAGCGTTGGGGGCGGCAACACCTACGAGCAGTACTTC | CSVGGGNTYEQYF | TRBJ2-7 | - | TRBV29-1 | 13 | -
TGTGCCAGCAGCTTATGGACAGGAGAGGAGACCCAGTACTTC | CASSLWTGEETQYF | TRBJ2-5 | TRBD1 | TRBV7-6 | 14 | once
TGTGCCAGAGGACACAGGGAATACGTCACTGAAGCTTTCTTT | CARGHREYVTEAFF | TRBJ1-1 | - | TRBV5-3 | 14 | -
TGTGCCAGCAGCCTCACACAGGGGACGTATGGCTACACCTTC | CASSLTQGTYGYTF | TRBJ1-2 | TRBD1 | TRBV7-9 | 14 | -
TGCGCCAGCAGCCAAGAGGGGCAGGGCTTGTATTATGAGCAGTTCTTC | CASSQEGQGLYYEQFF | TRBJ2-1 | - | TRBV4-3 | 16 | -
TGTGCCAGTGGGCGGGGGGCCCTCTACGAGCAGTACTTC | CASGRGALYEQYF | TRBJ2-7 | TRBD2 | TRBV19 | 13 | -
TGCGCCAGCAGCCAAGGGGGACAGGGCGCCCGGAATGGCTACACCTTC | CASSQGGQGARNGYTF | TRBJ1-2 | TRBD1 | TRBV4-1 | 16 | -
TGTGCCAGCAGCCTGCGGACTAGCGGAGCTGGGGAGCAGTACTTC | CASSLRTSGAGEQYF | TRBJ2-7 | TRBD2 | TRBV7-6 | 15 | -
TGTGCCAGTAACGGACTAGCGGGAAAAGCTTACAATGAGCAGTTCTTC | CASNGLAGKAYNEQFF | TRBJ2-1 | TRBD2 | TRBV19 | 16 | once
TGTGCCAGCAGCTTGTGGACTAGCGGGGGGCCCACCCTCTACAATGAGCAGTTCTTC | CASSLWTSGGPTLYNEQFF | TRBJ2-1 | TRBD2 | TRBV11-1 | 19 | once
TGTGCCAGTAGTTCCCCAGCGGGAGACGTCCGCGGGGAGCTGTTTTTT | CASSSPAGDVRGELFF | TRBJ2-2 | TRBD2 | TRBV19 | 16 | -
TGTGCCAGCAGTGACTCGGGGGGTGCTAACTATGGCTACACCTTC | CASSDSGGANYGYTF | TRBJ1-2 | - | TRBV6-4 | 15 | -
TGTGCCAGCAGTTTGACAGGGTCCTACGAGCAGTACTTC | CASSLTGSYEQYF | TRBJ2-7 | TRBD1 | TRBV27 | 13 | -
TGTGCCTGGAGTGTACTAGCGGGAGTCTGGGATGAGCAGTTCTTC | CAWSVLAGVWDEQFF | TRBJ2-1 | TRBD2 | TRBV30 | 15 | -
TGTGCCAGTAGCCGGGACAGGGGAGGTGAAAAACTGTTTTTT | CASSRDRGGEKLFF | TRBJ1-4 | TRBD1 | TRBV19 | 14 | -
TGTGCCAGCAGTTACCGGGACAGCTCTGGAAACACCATATATTTT | CASSYRDSSGNTIYF | TRBJ1-3 | TRBD1 | TRBV6-6 | 15 | -
TGTGCCAGCAGCGCGAGACAGGGGCACACTGAAGCTTTCTTT | CASSARQGHTEAFF | TRBJ1-1 | TRBD1 | TRBV9 | 14 | -
TGCGCCACCTCACTAGCGGGTACAGATACGCAGTATTTT | CATSLAGTDTQYF | TRBJ2-3 | TRBD2 | TRBV10-2 | 13 | -
TGTGCCAGCAGTCAGGATAGGAACACAGATACGCAGTATTTT | CASSQDRNTDTQYF | TRBJ2-3 | - | TRBV9 | 14 | -
TGTGCCAGGGAAGCGGGCGGGGGAGTTAAAGAGACCCAGTACTTC | CAREAGGGVKETQYF | TRBJ2-5 | - | TRBV21-1 | 15 | -
TGTGCCAGCTCTTTCCGGACAGGGGGAGTTGGGTCACCCCTCCACTTT | CASSFRTGGVGSPLHF | TRBJ1-6 | TRBD1 | TRBV18 | 16 | -
TGTGCCAGTAGTCGCGGACGGACTAGCGGGAGTGAGGATGAGCAGTTCTTC | CASSRGRTSGSEDEQFF | TRBJ2-1 | TRBD2 | TRBV19 | 17 | -
TGCAGCGTTGAAGATCTTGCAACTAATGAAAAACTGTTTTTT | CSVEDLATNEKLFF | TRBJ1-4 | - | TRBV29-1 | 14 | -
TGTGCCAGCAGCTCGCCCGGGGGACAGCAGTACTTC | CASSSPGGQQYF | TRBJ2-7 | - | TRBV7-6 | 12 | -
TGCGCCAGCAGCCTGACTAGCGCGGATAAGCAGTTCTTC | CASSLTSADKQFF | TRBJ2-1 | TRBD2 | TRBV5-1 | 13 | once
TGCGCCAGCAGCTTGGTAGCCATCTCCCTGGAGACCCAGTACTTC | CASSLVAISLETQYF | TRBJ2-5 | - | TRBV5-1 | 15 | -
TGTGCCAGCAGCGCCTCTAGGACAGGAACTTCTAACTATGGCTACACCTTC | CASSASRTGTSNYGYTF | TRBJ1-2 | TRBD1 | TRBV9 | 17 | -
TGTGCCAGCAGCGTAGCCCAGAACCCCGAAAACACTGAAGCTTTCTTT | CASSVAQNPENTEAFF | TRBJ1-1 | - | TRBV9 | 16 | -
TGTGCCAGCAGCCCCGGACAGGGGGCTCTTAATTCACCCCTCCACTTT | CASSPGQGALNSPLHF | TRBJ1-6 | TRBD1 | TRBV13 | 16 | -
TGTGCCAGCAGCTCGGGACTAGCAGGGACGAGTGGGGAGCTGTTTTTT | CASSSGLAGTSGELFF | TRBJ2-2 | TRBD2 | TRBV7-6 | 16 | -
TGCGCCAGCAGCACACGGTGGGGGGCTAATGAAAAACTGTTTTTT | CASSTRWGANEKLFF | TRBJ1-4 | - | TRBV5-1 | 15 | -
TGTGCCAGCAGCCCCCGGGCGGGAGACACTGAAGCTTTCTTT | CASSPRAGDTEAFF | TRBJ1-1 | - | TRBV7-9 | 14 | -
TGTGCCAGCAGAGGAACGGGGGCCGGGGAGCTGTTTTTT | CASRGTGAGELFF | TRBJ2-2 | - | TRBV2 | 13 | -
TGTGCCAGGATTAAGGGCGGGGAGACCCAGTACTTC | CARIKGGETQYF | TRBJ2-5 | - | TRBV19 | 12 | -
TGTGCCAGCAGCCCAGCCGGGACAGGCCTTTCACCCCTCCACTTT | CASSPAGTGLSPLHF | TRBJ1-6 | TRBD1 | TRBV9 | 15 | -
TGTGCCAGCAGCTTGGACGGGAACCTAGGAAACACCATATATTTT | CASSLDGNLGNTIYF | TRBJ1-3 | - | TRBV5-4 | 15 | -